This T cell receptor (beta chain) emerged from a study of blood T cell repertoires in COVID-19. Background on the study: Samples came from the United States, Italy and Spain, spanning acute and convalescent COVID-19.

Profiled with immunoSEQ multiplex PCR; TCRdb holds only in-frame clones, not every one. The table records over 250,000 clones, approximately 90% of them present only once. Participants were aged roughly 18 to 90 years from some 24 US areas. Cohort allocation depended upon clinical history that participants reported. In Cohort 3, a recovered donor had either two negative PCRs, clearance, or symptom resolution. Trimming removed 5 bases at V and 4 bases at J, with 14 bases between. The CDR3 is 14 residues long. CDR1 and CDR2 (germline): MNHEY, SVGAGI. This receptor was obtained from a man aged 35 to 55 who had recovered from COVID-19. What was sequenced was PBMCs or T cells enriched from blood (not recorded which). The chain recombines TRBV6-5 with TRBJ1-2; tentatively, D is TRBD1 (5 bases). CDR3 bases: TGTGCCAGCAGTCCTACAGGACGGACCTATGGCTACACCTTC. Protein product: CASSPTGRTYGYTF.